Shown below are 26 T cell receptor beta chains from a single sample sequenced in a study of graft-versus-host responses after intestinal transplantation. Grafts had their tissue processed, releasing intraepithelial and lamina propria lymphocytes. TCRdb keeps only in-frame clones here, not all; method: immunoSEQ multiplex PCR. The sample has 15,000 to 20,000 clones; 75% to 85% are singletons. Sequencing was performed on ileum tissue, taken approximately 110 days after intestinal transplant. The receptors come from a human patient who received an intestinal transplant, so some T cells may come from the graft donor.

The chain uses TRBV6-1 and TRBJ2-3, with 7 bases that match TRBD2. CDR1 is MNHNS, CDR2 SASEGT, per germline. The CDR3 extends over 14 amino acids. Trimming removed 5 bases from V and 4 bases from J; junction bases left unmatched: 6. The CDR3 reads CASSLTSDPDTQYF. For the CDR3, the DNA is TGTGCCAGCAGTCTTACTAGCGACCCAGATACGCAGTATTTT.

This clone occurred a few times. V gene TRBV30 combines with J gene TRBJ1-2; tentative D call: TRBD1 (5 bases). The CDR3 contains 13 residues. Germline lookup yields CDR1 GTSNPN and CDR2 SVGIG (reference sequence). V lost 5 bases, J lost 6 bases, and 16 bases lay in between. The CDR3 DNA reads as TGTGCCTGGCGAGGCAGCCCGGGGGATGGCTACACCTTC. It codes for CAWRGSPGDGYTF.

V usage is TRBV4-1 and J usage is TRBJ2-5; TRBD1 or TRBD2 may be the D gene (6 bases each). Looked up from germline, CDR1 is MGHRA and CDR2 is YSYEKL. The CDR3 contains 19 residues. The V gene lost 0 bases and the J gene lost 5 bases, with 25 bases spanning the gap. Written as DNA, the CDR3 is TGCGCCAGCAGCCAAGACAGGGGTTGGTCCGGGAGCGTTGGGGAGACCCAGTACTTC. It codes for CASSQDRGWSGSVGETQYF.

J is TRBJ1-1 and V is TRBV18; D may be TRBD1 (6 bases). The length of the CDR3 is 15 residues. V was shortened by 2 bases and J by 3 bases, with 13 bases between the two germline ends. Germline loops: CDR1 KGHSH, CDR2 LQKENI. The CDR3 reads CASSPDGDRYTEAFF. The CDR3 DNA reads TGTGCCAGCTCACCAGACGGTGACAGGTACACTGAAGCTTTCTTT.

The chain uses TRBV2 and TRBJ2-1; weak D call: TRBD2 (7 bases). CDR1 SNHLY and CDR2 FYNNEI come from the germline V gene. This CDR3 contains 16 residues. Trimming removed 10 bases from V and 0 bases from J, with 19 bases in between. This chain's CDR3 is CAIPKGGPGSYNEQFF. CDR3 DNA: TGTGCCATCCCCAAGGGGGGGCCGGGCTCCTACAATGAGCAGTTCTTC.

This clone was seen a single time. The chain joins TRBV14 to TRBJ2-1, with 10 positions matching TRBD2. The germline V gene encodes CDR1 SGHDN and CDR2 FVKESK. This CDR3 has 18 residues. V lost 0 bases and J lost 3; bases outside the gene matches: 8. The CDR3 loop reads CASSQERTSGVVYNEQFF. As DNA, the CDR3 is TGTGCCAGCAGCCAAGAACGGACTAGCGGAGTCGTCTACAATGAGCAGTTCTTC.

A note on this clone: The same CDR3 also results from other DNA sequences found in this sample. This chain links TRBV7-8 with TRBJ1-1; 7 bases agree with TRBD1. CDR3 length equals 14 residues. V was clipped by 5 bases and J by 3 bases; unmatched bases: 6. CDR1 and CDR2 from the germline V gene are SGHVS and FQNEAQ. In DNA, the CDR3 is TGTGCCAGCAGCCTGCCAGGGGGGGACACTGAAGCTTTCTTT. Protein sequence: CASSLPGGDTEAFF.

This clone was counted once. The rearrangement uses TRBV4-2 and TRBJ2-5; the match to TRBD2 covers 9 bases. The CDR3 loop spans 16 amino acids. Germline values: CDR1 LGHNA, CDR2 YNFKEQ. With 1 base clipped from V and 5 bases from J, the junction kept 8 bases outside the gene matches. CDR3: CASSQVGSGRRETQYF. Here the CDR3 DNA reads TGTGCCAGCAGCCAAGTAGGCAGCGGGAGGCGGGAGACCCAGTACTTC.

The chain's CDR3 is CASSLEVAGDPSYEQYF. CDR3 sequence (DNA): TGTGCCAGCAGCTTAGAAGTGGCAGGGGACCCCTCCTACGAGCAGTACTTC. V and J are TRBV11-2 and TRBJ2-7; D might be TRBD1 (6 bases). Trimming took off 0 bases at V and 0 bases at J, with 15 bases between the two ends. Per germline, CDR1 SGHAT and CDR2 FQNNGV. This CDR3 comprises 17 residues. The variable domain in full, with the rest retrieved from reference TRBV11-2 and TRBJ2-7, is EAGVAQSPRYKIIEKRQSVAFWCNPISGHATLYWYQQILGQGPKLLIQFQNNGVVDDSQLPKDRFSAERLKGVDSTLKIQPAKLEDSAVYLCASSLEVAGDPSYEQYFGPGTRLTVT.

This clone has more than one count but fewer than ten. The chain links TRBV19 to TRBJ1-4; D ambiguous. CDR3 length equals 12 residues. Trimming removed 4 bases from V and 5 bases from J, with 5 bases in between. In germline, CDR1 is LNHDA, CDR2 SQIVND (reference sequence). The CDR3 loop is CASSRPNEKLFF. Here the CDR3 DNA reads TGTGCCAGTAGTAGGCCGAATGAAAAACTGTTTTTT.

V is TRBV28 and J is TRBJ2-4; no firm D call. Germline CDR1 reads MDHEN; CDR2 reads SYDVKM. Between the trimmed V and J ends, which lost 2 bases and 7 bases, there was a span of 12 bases. The CDR3 length is 14 residues. The CDR3 here is CASSLRVQFNIQYF. Written as DNA, the CDR3 is TGTGCCAGCAGTTTAAGAGTACAGTTTAACATTCAGTACTTC.

The CDR3 sequence: CASSQRSGIAMGEQYF. CDR3 bases: TGCGCCAGCAGCCAACGAAGCGGGATAGCCATGGGCGAGCAGTACTTC. The V gene is TRBV4-1, the J gene TRBJ2-7, with 7 bases that match TRBD2. V was pared by 2 bases and J by 6 bases, with 13 bases of the junction left unmatched. The CDR3 has 16 residues. Germline loops: CDR1 MGHRA, CDR2 YSYEKL.

The genes are TRBV6-6 and TRBJ2-5; 8 bases line up with TRBD2. The CDR3 is 15 amino acids. After removal of 4 bases from V and 2 bases from J, the junction contained 6 bases not matched to a gene. Looked up from germline, CDR1 is MNHNY and CDR2 is SVGAGI (reference sequence). The CDR3 DNA is TGTGCCAGCAGTTCCAGCGGGGGATTACAAGAGACCCAGTACTTC. It encodes CASSSSGGLQETQYF.

The J gene is TRBJ1-1, the V gene TRBV28, with TRBD1 matching over 7 bases. From germline, CDR1 is MDHEN and CDR2 SYDVKM. This CDR3 is built from 15 residues. The J segment lost 0 bases and the V segment lost 5 bases, leaving 6 bases of the junction unmatched. DNA for the CDR3: TGTGCCAGCAGTCCGGGGGACAGAGTGAACACTGAAGCTTTCTTT. Protein: CASSPGDRVNTEAFF.

This chain connects TRBV4-1 to TRBJ2-3; a possible D gene is TRBD2 (5 bases). The CDR3 sequence is 17 residues long. V was shortened by 0 bases and J by 2 bases, with 15 bases between the two germline ends. Germline loops: CDR1 MGHRA, CDR2 YSYEKL. This chain's CDR3 is CASSQDPFWRVTDTQYF. The CDR3 DNA reads as TGCGCCAGCAGCCAAGATCCGTTCTGGCGGGTCACAGATACGCAGTATTTT.

The rearrangement uses TRBV6-5 and TRBJ2-7; D unclear. The CDR3 contains 13 residues. The germline V gene has CDR1 MNHEY and CDR2 SVGAGI. V was pared by 4 bases and J by 2 bases, with 9 bases between. This CDR3 reads CASSLAVPYEQYF. CDR3 nucleotides: TGTGCCAGCAGTTTGGCAGTCCCCTACGAGCAGTACTTC.

The gene calls are TRBV7-3 and TRBJ2-1, with TRBD2 matching 8 bases. The V and J ends lost 5 bases and 8 bases, in that order; junction bases with no gene match: 8. The germline CDR1 and CDR2 sequences are SGHTA and FQGTGA. CDR3 length: 14 amino acids. CDR3 DNA: TGTGCCAGCAGCCCGGGACTAGAAAGCGATGAGCAGTTCTTC. This codes for CASSPGLESDEQFF.

This clone occurred a few times. The chain links TRBV10-3 to TRBJ2-7; D not certain. The V end was cut by 10 bases, the J end by 5 bases, with 15 bases between. The CDR3 has 12 amino acids. Germline CDR1 is ENHRY and CDR2 is SYGVKD. CDR3 in DNA: TGTGCCAGGTCCCTAATTACGAACGAGCAGTACTTC. Translated: CARSLITNEQYF.

The chain joins TRBV10-2 to TRBJ2-3; 14 bases are a match to TRBD2. Unmatched junction bases numbered 8, after V lost 10 bases and J lost 5 bases. The germline V gene has CDR1 WSHSY and CDR2 SAAADI. The CDR3 consists of 15 residues. CDR3 region: CATAGLAGGEDTQYF. CDR3 sequence (DNA): TGCGCCACCGCCGGACTAGCGGGAGGAGAAGATACGCAGTATTTT.

This clone was detected a few times. The chain recombines TRBV15 with TRBJ2-3, with a weak D call TRBD2 (6 bases). This CDR3 spans 15 amino acids. V dropped 0 bases and J dropped 6 bases, with 13 bases sitting between them. Germline lookup yields CDR1 LNHNV and CDR2 YYDKDF (reference sequence). CDR3 sequence: CATSRESSGVDTQYF. Written as DNA, the CDR3 is TGTGCCACCAGCAGAGAGTCTTCGGGAGTGGATACGCAGTATTTT.

The chain employs TRBV7-4 and TRBJ1-1, with 8 bases aligning to TRBD1. Germline CDR1 and CDR2: SGHVT and SQSDAQ. J gave up 3 bases and V 5 bases, and 8 bases lay outside the gene matches. The CDR3 has 15 amino acids. The DNA for the CDR3 is TGTGCCAGCAGCCCAACGACAGGGGAAGACACTGAAGCTTTCTTT. Encoded protein: CASSPTTGEDTEAFF.

The chain has TRBV19 and TRBJ2-5, with TRBD1 as a possible D gene (5 bases). Germline V lookup: CDR1 LNHDA, CDR2 SQIVND (reference sequence). The CDR3 runs to 13 residues. V lost 1 base and J 5 bases, leaving 8 bases between the germline ends. CDR3 nucleotides: TGTGCCAGTAGTATAGGGACACGGGAGACCCAGTACTTC. This sequence encodes CASSIGTRETQYF.

V is TRBV2 and J is TRBJ2-5, with TRBD1 identical over 7 bases. The CDR3 is 13 amino acids. Germline V lookup: CDR1 SNHLY, CDR2 FYNNEI. The V and J ends lost 4 bases and 5 bases, in that order; junction bases with no gene match: 4. This chain's CDR3 is CASSGQGGETQYF. In nucleotides, the CDR3 is TGTGCCAGCAGTGGACAGGGTGGTGAGACCCAGTACTTC.

This clone was picked up one time. DNA of the CDR3: TGCAGCGTTGAATCTCCGACCTACGAGCAGTACTTC. Its translation is CSVESPTYEQYF. The V gene is TRBV29-1, the J gene TRBJ2-7; D gene uncertain. The length of the CDR3 is 12 residues. The germline V and J ends were trimmed by 2 bases and 2 bases, with 7 bases remaining between them. The V gene's germline CDR1 is SQVTM and CDR2 ANQGSEA.

This clone was detected only a few times. V is TRBV30 and J is TRBJ2-3; 10 bases line up with TRBD1. The CDR3 runs to 15 residues. From germline, CDR1 is GTSNPN and CDR2 SVGIG (reference sequence). Trimming took 6 bases from V and 4 from J; bases not matched to a gene: 10. CDR3 in amino acids: CACSPGQGIADTQYF. The DNA of the CDR3 is TGTGCCTGTTCCCCGGGACAGGGGATCGCAGATACGCAGTATTTT.

The V gene is TRBV2, the J gene TRBJ1-6; perhaps TRBD1 as D (5 bases). Trimming pared 2 bases from V and 8 bases from J, leaving 10 bases between. CDR3 size: 14 residues. Germline CDR1 and CDR2: SNHLY and FYNNEI. The CDR3 loop is CASSEIKGHSPLHF. In nucleotides, the CDR3 is TGTGCCAGCAGTGAAATCAAGGGACATTCACCCCTCCACTTT.